This T cell receptor beta chain emerged from a study of cytomegalovirus exposure and HLA in healthy donors. PCR involved 60 Vbeta and 13 Jbeta primers. Generated by immunoSEQ multiplex PCR, the TCRdb table keeps only in-frame clones and is missing some. This sample carries about 110,000 clones, roughly 80% of them seen once, and the ten largest clones take roughly 9.2%. The TCR was taken from a woman between 40 and 50 years old in good health and CMV-seropositive. Sequencing was done on a sample of PBMCs.

The CDR3 DNA reads as TGCGCCAGCAACCAAGCGGGGGGGCAGGGAGATACGCAGTATTTT. It translates to CASNQAGGQGDTQYF. This chain joins TRBV5-1 and TRBJ2-3, with 10 bases aligning to TRBD2. Germline V lookup: CDR1 SGHRS, CDR2 YFSETQ. This CDR3 is built from 15 residues. V trimming: 6 bases; J trimming: 5 bases; junction bases outside the gene matches: 9. The full variable domain, its missing parts supplied by reference TRBV5-1 and TRBJ2-3, is KAGVTQTPRYLIKTRGQQVTLSCSPISGHRSVSWYQQTPGQGLQFLFEYFSETQRNKGNFPGRFSGRQFSNSRSEMNVSTLELGDSALYLCASNQAGGQGDTQYFGPGTRLTVL.